This T cell receptor (beta chain) was profiled in a study of metastatic and nonmetastatic thyroid tumors. Study background: Samples came from malignant and benign thyroid patients, and repertoires were compared across blood and tumor or nodule tissue.

The germline V and J ends were trimmed by 4 bases and 5 bases, with 17 bases remaining between them. The CDR3 runs 14 residues. CDR1 DFQATT and CDR2 SNEGSKA come from the germline V gene (reference sequence). By proportion, this clone is large. No antigen is known for it. In the original workflow: Across clinicopathological groups, CDR3 differences served as the basis for building a distant-metastasis classifier for papillary thyroid cancer. TCRdb ran MiXCR on the PCR reads. TCRdb, not the original authors, processed these V and J calls. The sample shows 4,500 or so clones, about 25% of them seen only once. No patient received treatment before thyroid surgery. Findings and caveats of the study: Reports indicated that malignant thyroid tumors showed significantly higher TCR beta diversity than benign nodules did, in blood and tumor.

This TCR came from a male donor with papillary thyroid cancer or a benign thyroid nodule (not recorded which). Some clones in this sample may be carry-over from other donors' samples. The chain employs TRBV20-1 and TRBJ1-2; D is possibly TRBD1 (6 bases). The sequencing sample was made of tumor tissue. DNA for the CDR3: TGCAGTGCTATTACAGGGCATTCGGGGTATGGCTACACCTTC. This codes for CSAITGHSGYGYTF.